This T cell receptor (beta chain) was sequenced in a study of OX40 agonist ivuxolimab in advanced cancers. This table comes from immunoSEQ multiplex PCR, and its TCRdb copy is limited to in-frame clones, with some not included. Among around 84,000 clones, about nine tenths were seen once, and the ten largest hold 0.5% to 0.55%. CDR3 length equals 15 residues. Germline V gives CDR1 SNHLY, CDR2 FYNNEI. Trimming left V 6 bases short and J 1 base short, with 15 bases between. J is TRBJ1-1 and V is TRBV2; D unresolved. This TCR was recovered from an adult with an advanced solid tumor such as melanoma, head and neck, liver or kidney cancer. The source was CD4+ or CD8+ T cells sorted from blood, collected in a trial of the OX40 agonist ivuxolimab. CDR3 in amino acids: CASSRGLEGNTEAFF. The CDR3 region has the DNA TGTGCCAGCAGCCGTGGATTGGAGGGGAACACTGAAGCTTTCTTT. Variable domain in full (rest from reference TRBV2 and TRBJ1-1): EPEVTQTPSHQVTQMGQEVILRCVPISNHLYFYWYRQILGQKVEFLVSFYNNEISEKSEIFDDQFSVERPDGSNFTLKIRSTKLEDSAMYFCASSRGLEGNTEAFFGQGTRLTVV.